The next 12 T cell receptor beta chains were all read from a single sample in a study of blood T cells in healthy people across ages. Next came a second PCR, run for about 7 to 12 cycles, which used a sample-barcoded 5' primer along with a J-beta primer mix. TCRdb processed the 5' RACE reads anew with MiXCR; each CDR3 protein has one entry. The sample consists of just over 1 million distinct CDR3 sequences, more than 40% of them appearing once. What was sequenced was blood. Receptors originate from a woman in her sixties or seventies in good health.

The V gene is TRBV12-3 or TRBV12-4, the J gene TRBJ2-5; D is undetermined. The CDR3 loop spans 13 amino acids. Trimming removed 2 bases at V and 0 bases at J, with 4 bases between. CDR3 in amino acids: CASSLHNQETQYF. The CDR3 DNA reads TGTGCCAGCAGTTTACATAACCAAGAGACCCAGTACTTC.

This clonotype occurred a few times. V usage is TRBV29-1 and J usage is TRBJ2-1; TRBD2 matches at 9 bases. The V segment lost 1 base and the J segment 0 bases; nucleotides outside the gene matches: 13. CDR3 size: 19 residues. The germline CDR1 and CDR2 sequences are SQVTM and ANQGSEA. CDR3 bases: TGCAGCGTTGAAGGAGGCCTAGCGGGGTGGCAGAGCTCCTACAATGAGCAGTTCTTC. Translation: CSVEGGLAGWQSSYNEQFF.

The rearrangement joins TRBV7-9 to TRBJ2-7; D perhaps matches TRBD1 (6 bases). The V and J ends lost 3 bases and 5 bases respectively, with 14 bases between them. The CDR3 length is 14 residues. Germline assignment: CDR1 SEHNR and CDR2 FQNEAQ (reference sequence). This CDR3 is CASSLSSGANEQYF. In DNA, the CDR3 is TGTGCCAGCAGCTTGAGCTCAGGGGCTAACGAGCAGTACTTC.

This clonotype has a count of ten or more. The chain has TRBV20-1 and TRBJ2-3; no definite D call. This CDR3 comprises 12 residues. Germline lookup yields CDR1 DFQATT and CDR2 SNEGSKA (reference sequence). V lost 1 base, J lost 3 bases, and 5 bases lay in between. The DNA of the CDR3 is TGCAGTGCTAGAGCCGGTACAGATACGCAGTATTTT. Amino acid sequence: CSARAGTDTQYF.

The genes are TRBV29-1 and TRBJ2-5; 9 nucleotides agree with TRBD2. Germline lookup yields CDR1 SQVTM and CDR2 ANQGSEA. V was pared by 7 bases and J by 11 bases, with 23 bases of the junction left unmatched. The CDR3 length is 16 residues. CDR3 bases: TGCAGCGCCCGAAGAGGGGGCGGAAGACTAGCGGATGAGCAGTACTTC. This translates into CSARRGGGRLADEQYF.

The rearrangement links TRBV30 to TRBJ2-3; 9 bases line up with TRBD2. The junction had 6 bases not matched to a gene; V was cut back by 3 bases and J by 5 bases. The germline V gene encodes CDR1 GTSNPN and CDR2 SVGIG (reference sequence). This CDR3 comprises 14 residues. The DNA for the CDR3 is TGTGCCTGGAGCTTAGCGGGAGTGGGAGATACGCAGTATTTT. Translated: CAWSLAGVGDTQYF.

V and J are TRBV18 and TRBJ2-3, with 8 bases fitting TRBD2. V lost 6 bases to trimming and J lost 3 bases; unmatched junction nucleotides: 11. The CDR3 is 16 amino acids. Germline V gene sequence: CDR1 KGHSH, CDR2 LQKENI. DNA for the CDR3: TGTGCCAGCTCGGAACTCGGGAGGGGTGCGACAGATACGCAGTATTTT. It specifies CASSELGRGATDTQYF.

There are a few counts of this clonotype. This chain joins TRBV15 and TRBJ2-5, with 10 bases that match TRBD2. Germline V gene sequence: CDR1 LNHNV, CDR2 YYDKDF (reference sequence). There are 17 residues in the CDR3. J lost 7 bases, V lost 2 bases, and 13 bases had no gene match. CDR3 in amino acids: CATSRSSGLAHPGTQYF. The CDR3, as DNA: TGTGCCACCAGCAGATCTTCGGGACTAGCGCACCCGGGGACCCAGTACTTC.

DNA of the CDR3: TGTGCCAGCAGCTTGGTGGTGACGGACTACACCTTC. Translating it yields CASSLVVTDYTF. The gene calls are TRBV5-6 and TRBJ1-2; D remains unclear. The V gene lost 0 bases and the J gene lost 10 bases, with 10 bases spanning the gap. The germline V gene has CDR1 SGHDT and CDR2 YYEEEE. The CDR3 totals 12 residues.

The genes are TRBV10-3 and TRBJ1-5; the D gene is possibly TRBD1 (5 bases). V lost 8 bases and J lost 0, with 14 bases in between. Germline CDR1 ENHRY, CDR2 SYGVKD. This CDR3 has 15 amino acids. The CDR3 region is CAIRREGDSNQPQHF. Here the CDR3 DNA reads TGTGCCATCCGCAGGGAGGGCGATAGCAATCAGCCCCAGCATTTT.

The V call is TRBV5-6, the J call TRBJ2-1, with 10 bases fitting TRBD2. The J segment lost 5 bases and the V segment lost 5 bases, leaving 16 bases of the junction unmatched. CDR3 length equals 18 residues. The germline V gene has CDR1 SGHDT and CDR2 YYEEEE. CDR3 coding DNA: TGTGCCAGCAGTTTCGGGCTAGCGGGAGAACTTCGGAACAATGAGCAGTTCTTC. Translating gives CASSFGLAGELRNNEQFF. Together with reference TRBV5-6 and TRBJ2-1, the CDR3 gives the full variable domain: DAGVTQSPTHLIKTRGQQVTLRCSPKSGHDTVSWYQQALGQGPQFIFQYYEEEERQRGNFPDRFSGHQFPNYSSELNVNALLLGDSALYLCASSFGLAGELRNNEQFFGPGTRLTVL.

This clonotype was counted only a few times. The rearrangement uses TRBV7-8 and TRBJ2-1, with TRBD1 matching 7 bases. The tail of the sequence fits TRBJ2-7 better, so the J call may be wrong. CDR3 size: 16 residues. Per the germline V gene, CDR1 is SGHVS and CDR2 is FQNEAQ. The CDR3 spells CASSLGGQSSYNEQYF. Here the CDR3 DNA reads TGTGCCAGCAGCTTAGGGGGACAGAGCTCCTACAATGAGCAGTACTTC.